This entry describes one T cell receptor (beta chain). The antigen is undetermined. Amplified TCR beta CDR3 regions came from RNA transcripts. The HTBI primer set was used in a first-round RT-PCR of the TCR CDR3. In TCRdb, the multiplex PCR reads were re-called with MiXCR into one record per CDR3 protein. The sample shows fewer than 750,000 distinct CDR3 sequences, 13% to 15% of them seen only once. The V gene's germline CDR1 is DFQATT and CDR2 SNEGSKA (reference sequence). With 5 bases removed from V and 1 base from J, the gap between germline ends came to 8 bases. The CDR3 sequence is 13 residues long. This entry comes from a study of T cells in Graves' hyperthyroidism and ophthalmopathy. Across the study: Peripheral blood was secured at the point of initial diagnosis, before any treatment. Notes on the study in general: Blood also carried most thyroid clonotypes expanded above 0.001.

Exclusion criteria comprised uncontrolled infection, other autoimmune disease, pregnancy or lactation. The PBMCs were taken from about 10 ml of fresh peripheral blood. Sequencing used blood. This sequence was found in a woman between 50 and 59 years old with Graves' ophthalmopathy. The chain links TRBV20-1 to TRBJ2-2, with a weak D call TRBD1 (5 bases). The CDR3 nucleotides are TGCAGTGCTCGACAGAAGAACACCGGGGAGCTGTTTTTT. It codes for CSARQKNTGELFF.